The next 16 T cell receptor beta chains were all read from a single sample in a study of spatial heterogeneity in lung cancer. Time point specified: sample taken at primary tumor resection. TCRdb processed the 5' RACE reads anew with MiXCR; each CDR3 protein has one entry. The table lists fewer than 40,000 distinct CDR3 sequences, 7.5% to 8% of them singletons, with approximately 30% in the top ten. The material was PBMCs, obtained at surgery. These receptors came from a male donor with early-stage non-small cell lung cancer.

This clonotype showed up many times. The chain joins TRBV6-2 or TRBV6-3 to TRBJ2-7; possibly TRBD1 for D (6 bases). The CDR3 has 15 residues. Germline CDR1 is MNHEY and CDR2 is SVGEGT. V was shortened by 6 bases and J by 0 bases, with 15 bases between the two germline ends. DNA of the CDR3: TGTGCCAGCAGCCGAACATGGGACACCTCCTACGAGCAGTACTTC. Its protein product is CASSRTWDTSYEQYF.

Ten or more counts support this clonotype. CDR3 loop: CASSPRGIAYTGELFF. The CDR3 coding sequence is TGTGCCAGCAGCCCCCGTGGGATAGCTTACACCGGGGAGCTGTTTTTT. The chain carries TRBV7-2 and TRBJ2-2; D call uncertain. Trimming removed 5 bases from V and 3 bases from J, with 16 bases in between. Germline lookup yields CDR1 SGHTA and CDR2 FQGNSA. The CDR3 spans 16 residues.

This clonotype was seen ten or more times. This chain joins TRBV18 and TRBJ2-7, with a tentative D call TRBD2 (5 bases). The CDR3 totals 14 residues. Germline CDR1 and CDR2: KGHSH and LQKENI. Trimming took 3 bases from V and 6 from J, leaving 15 bases between them. The DNA for the CDR3 is TGTGCCAGCTCACCCGGGAATGGCGCCTCCGAGCAGTACTTC. Translated: CASSPGNGASEQYF.

In this sample, this clonotype turned up many times. A read error may account for a junction end that differs from germline. The chain combines TRBV6-1 with TRBJ2-7; tentative D call: TRBD2 (5 bases). The CDR3 covers 12 residues. The germline CDR1 and CDR2 sequences are MNHNS and SASEGT. The CDR3 DNA reads as TGTGCCAGCAGTGATAATAGGAGGACGGCCCATTTC. This translates into CASSDNRRTAHF.

This clonotype was detected ten times or more. The chain employs TRBV7-9 and TRBJ2-7; TRBD2 matches 11 bases. Germline V gives CDR1 SEHNR, CDR2 FQNEAQ (reference sequence). The trim removed 4 bases at V and 1 base at J, leaving 9 bases unmatched. There are 17 residues in the CDR3. The CDR3, as DNA: TGTGCCAGCAGCTCCGAGAGAATAGCGGGGGGGTCCTACGAGCAGTACTTC. Translation gives CASSSERIAGGSYEQYF.

This clonotype was counted many times. The V and J genes are TRBV9 and TRBJ2-3; 8 bases are shared with TRBD1. In germline, CDR1 is SGDLS, CDR2 YYNGEE. The trim removed 0 bases at V and 6 bases at J, leaving 6 bases unmatched. The CDR3 is 15 amino acids. CDR3 nucleotides: TGTGCCAGCAGCGTAGCAGGGGGCGGGTTCGATACGCAGTATTTT. Residues: CASSVAGGGFDTQYF.

The gene calls are TRBV20-1 and TRBJ2-1; the D gene is possibly TRBD1 (6 bases). Trimming removed 5 bases at V and 1 base at J, with 12 bases between. Germline V gives CDR1 DFQATT, CDR2 SNEGSKA (reference sequence). The CDR3 sequence is 14 residues long. The CDR3 DNA sequence: TGCAGTGCTTTCAAAGGGGGTTCCTACAATGAGCAGTTCTTC. The encoded protein is CSAFKGGSYNEQFF.

Many counts were recorded for this clonotype. The chain joins TRBV6-2 or TRBV6-3 to TRBJ2-6, with 11 bases matching TRBD1. CDR1 and CDR2 (germline): MNHEY, SVGEGT. This CDR3 has 19 amino acids. V was clipped by 6 bases and J by 0 bases; unmatched bases: 10. The CDR3 nucleotides are TGTGCCAGCAGACCCCGGACAGGGGGCTTTTCCTCTGGGGCCAACGTCCTGACTTTC. Its translation is CASRPRTGGFSSGANVLTF.

This clonotype was seen ten or more times. The gene calls are TRBV27 and TRBJ1-5; 8 bases fit TRBD1. This CDR3 spans 15 amino acids. J was trimmed by 6 bases and V by 0 bases; bases with no gene match: 4. CDR1 MNHEY and CDR2 SMNVEV come from the germline V gene (reference sequence). CDR3: CASSLSDRGGQPQHF. The CDR3 nucleotides read TGTGCCAGCAGTTTATCCGACAGGGGTGGTCAGCCCCAGCATTTT.

As to this clonotype: This could be a read error, since a much larger clone is one nucleotide away. The chain combines TRBV20-1 with TRBJ2-1, with D possibly TRBD2 on 5 matching bases. CDR1 DFQATT and CDR2 SNEGSKA come from the germline V gene (reference sequence). CDR3 length: 13 amino acids. The CDR3 nucleotides are TGCAGTACTAGACTCACTCCGAACAATGAGCAGTTCTTC. This gives the protein CSTRLTPNNEQFF.

This sequence joins TRBV19 and TRBJ1-4; D uncertain. Germline loops: CDR1 LNHDA, CDR2 SQIVND (reference sequence). With 3 bases removed from V and 5 bases from J, the gap between germline ends came to 4 bases. The CDR3 loop spans 12 amino acids. CDR3 nucleotides: TGTGCCAGTAGTATCGGGAATGAAAAACTGTTTTTT. Protein sequence: CASSIGNEKLFF.

The chain is built from TRBV20-1 and TRBJ2-5; 11 bases fit TRBD2. The CDR3 covers 17 residues. In germline, CDR1 is DFQATT, CDR2 SNEGSKA (reference sequence). V lost 0 bases to trimming and J lost 1 base; unmatched junction nucleotides: 7. The CDR3 is CSARDRLAGGLQETQYF. The CDR3 bases are TGCAGTGCTAGAGATAGGCTAGCGGGGGGACTCCAAGAGACCCAGTACTTC.

V gene TRBV4-3 combines with J gene TRBJ2-3; 9 bases align to TRBD2. Germline CDR1 LGHNA, CDR2 YSLEER. The CDR3 has 16 amino acids. The ends lost 3 bases at V and 0 bases at J; junction bases unmatched: 4. The CDR3 sequence: CASSQNLAGSTDTQYF. The DNA of the CDR3 is TGCGCCAGCAGCCAGAACCTAGCGGGGAGCACAGATACGCAGTATTTT.

This clonotype was seen a few times. J is TRBJ1-1 and V is TRBV2, with no clear D. The CDR3 covers 14 residues. The germline CDR1 and CDR2 sequences are SNHLY and FYNNEI. Trimming took off 3 bases at V and 3 bases at J, with 11 bases between the two ends. The CDR3 nucleotides read TGTGCCAGCAGTGAGGTCGGGGTTTACACTGAAGCTTTCTTT. Translating it yields CASSEVGVYTEAFF.

This clonotype turned up a few times. V is TRBV7-2 and J is TRBJ1-5; possible D gene TRBD1, 6 bases. This CDR3 comprises 16 residues. Germline lookup yields CDR1 SGHTA and CDR2 FQGNSA. Trimming cost V 5 bases and J 1 base, with 15 bases left between them. This CDR3 reads CASSIQGSLSNQPQHF. The CDR3 coding sequence is TGTGCCAGCAGCATACAGGGTTCCCTGAGCAATCAGCCCCAGCATTTT.

Worth noting for this clonotype: A much larger clone differs from this one at a single base, so this may be a read error. The rearrangement joins TRBV25-1 to TRBJ1-1; the D gene is possibly TRBD1 (6 bases). Germline loops: CDR1 MGHDK, CDR2 SYGVNS. Deletions cut 7 bases from V and 5 bases from J, with 14 bases between. This CDR3 comprises 13 residues. The CDR3 spells CASIKQGRTEAFF. The CDR3 coding sequence is TGTGCCAGCATCAAACAGGGAAGGACTGAAGCTTTCTTT.